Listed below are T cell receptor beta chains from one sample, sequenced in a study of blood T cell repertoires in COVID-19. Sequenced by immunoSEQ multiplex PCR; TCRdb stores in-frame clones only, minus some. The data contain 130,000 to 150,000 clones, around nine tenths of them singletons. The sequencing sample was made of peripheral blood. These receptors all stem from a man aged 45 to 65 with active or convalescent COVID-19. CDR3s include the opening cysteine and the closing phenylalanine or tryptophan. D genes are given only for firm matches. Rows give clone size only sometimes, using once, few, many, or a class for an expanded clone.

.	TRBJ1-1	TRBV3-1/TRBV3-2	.	CASSQGLDGTEAFF	TGTGCCAGCAGCCAGGGACTCGACGGCACTGAAGCTTTCTTT
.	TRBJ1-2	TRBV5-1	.	CASSLDGGRYGYTF	TGCGCCAGCAGCCTAGATGGGGGGAGGTATGGCTACACCTTC
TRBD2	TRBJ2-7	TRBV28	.	CASEAAGDYEQYF	TGTGCCAGCGAGGCGGCGGGGGACTACGAGCAGTACTTC
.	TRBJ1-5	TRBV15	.	CATSRWEGSQPQHF	TGTGCCACCAGCAGGTGGGAGGGGAGTCAGCCCCAGCATTTT
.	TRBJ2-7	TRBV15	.	CATAGSSSYEQYF	TGTGCCACCGCGGGGAGCAGCTCCTACGAGCAGTACTTC
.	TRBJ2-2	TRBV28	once	CATDSTNTGELFF	TGTGCCACCGACAGCACGAACACCGGGGAGCTGTTTTTT
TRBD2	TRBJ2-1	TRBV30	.	CAWSGGRVNEQFF	TGTGCCTGGTCTGGCGGGAGGGTCAATGAGCAGTTCTTC
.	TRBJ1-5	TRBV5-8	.	CASSRGGNQPQHF	TGTGCCAGCAGCCGGGGGGGCAATCAGCCCCAGCATTTT
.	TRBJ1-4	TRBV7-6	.	CASSLVARGWTNEKLFF	TGTGCCAGCAGCTTAGTGGCCAGGGGATGGACTAATGAAAAACTGTTTTTT
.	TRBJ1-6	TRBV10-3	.	CAISQGGDYNSPLHF	TGTGCCATCAGCCAGGGCGGGGACTATAATTCACCCCTCCACTTT
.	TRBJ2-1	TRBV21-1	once	CASSKETRNPDNEQFF	TGTGCCAGCAGCAAAGAAACCAGAAACCCCGACAATGAGCAGTTCTTC
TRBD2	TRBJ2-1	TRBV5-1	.	CASSSGLAGRVPFF	TGCGCCAGCAGCTCGGGACTAGCGGGTCGAGTTCCGTTCTTC
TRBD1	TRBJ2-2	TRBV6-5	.	CASSQGQGELFF	TGTGCCAGCAGCCAGGGACAGGGGGAGCTGTTTTTT
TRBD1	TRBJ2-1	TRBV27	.	CASSRTGGFGGEQFF	TGTGCCAGCAGCAGGACAGGGGGCTTTGGGGGTGAGCAGTTCTTC
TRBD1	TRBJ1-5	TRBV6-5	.	CASSTRTGVQPQHF	TGTGCCAGCAGTACACGGACAGGGGTCCAGCCCCAGCATTTT
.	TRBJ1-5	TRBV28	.	CASSPPSSPGQPQHF	TGTGCCAGCAGTCCACCCTCCTCACCGGGGCAGCCCCAGCATTTT
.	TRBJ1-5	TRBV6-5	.	CASSSRYSNQPQHF	TGTGCCAGCAGTTCCCGTTATAGCAATCAGCCCCAGCATTTT
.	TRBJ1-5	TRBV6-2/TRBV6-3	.	CASSYSSAQKLRGNQPQHF	TGTGCCAGCAGTTACTCGAGCGCCCAGAAATTGAGGGGCAATCAGCCCCAGCATTTT
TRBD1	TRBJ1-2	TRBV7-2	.	CASSLATGGSNYGYTF	TGTGCCAGCAGCTTAGCTACAGGGGGCTCTAACTATGGCTACACCTTC
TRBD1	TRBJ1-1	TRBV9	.	CASSGQGAAVSEAFF	TGTGCCAGCAGCGGACAGGGAGCGGCGGTGTCTGAAGCTTTCTTT
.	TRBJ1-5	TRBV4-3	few	CASSQDFRSNQPQHF	TGCGCCAGCAGCCAAGATTTTAGAAGCAATCAGCCCCAGCATTTT
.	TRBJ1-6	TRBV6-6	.	CASSRRQADNSPLHF	TGTGCCAGCAGCCGACGACAGGCGGATAATTCACCCCTCCACTTT